This paragraph reports one T cell receptor beta chain. The target antigen is unknown. The sample is drawn from a study of immune characteristics of hereditary and idiopathic chronic pancreatitis. Patients having total pancreatectomy with islet autotransplantation provided the chronic pancreatitis pancreas tissue. TCRdb's copy holds only in-frame clones and misses some; the assay was immunoSEQ multiplex PCR. The repertoire includes approximately 9,400 clones, roughly 83% of them detected once, and more than 13% sits in the top ten. Notes on the study in general: Chronic pancreatitis from alcohol use was left out of the study. Immune findings may reflect disease duration, since tissue was only from TPIAT. Both chronic pancreatitis groups had higher TCRbeta diversity and lower clonality than controls. Gene families like TRBV10, TRBV19, TRBV23 and TRBV5 were used differently between subtypes.

The V and J ends lost 6 bases and 4 bases respectively, with 15 bases between them. Germline CDR1 reads SEHNR; CDR2 reads FQNEAQ (reference sequence). The CDR3 sequence is 14 residues long. The V call is TRBV7-9, the J call TRBJ1-2; D ambiguous. Sequenced material: pancreas tissue with idiopathic chronic pancreatitis. The receptor's source is a human donor with chronic pancreatitis. In DNA form, the CDR3 reads TGTGCCAGCAGGAGTACCGAAAAGGGCTATGGCTACACCTTC. It encodes CASRSTEKGYGYTF.